A single sample gave rise to the 9 T cell receptor beta chains below, sequenced in a study of CD8 T cells in Susac syndrome (dated by TCRdb to the late 2010s). Library generation was performed with the immunoSEQ multiplex PCR assay. RNA was extracted using the RNeasy kit, and about 0.45 to 1 microgram was reverse transcribed with random hexamers. TCRdb took the public reads, trimmed them with fastp at Q25, ran MiXCR for clone calling and kept in-frame beta chains. Rows with one shared CDR3 protein collapse into an entry with the most common genes and DNA. This sample gives some 200,000 distinct CDR3 sequences in total; 92% of them show up just once. The top ten hold approximately 0.13% of the sample. Specimen: CD8+ T cells from PBMCs. Every receptor here comes from a human donor with multiple sclerosis.

DNA for the CDR3: TGTGCCAGCCGAAGTATCGGGACAGGGAGGAGGTTGGAAGAAGCTTTCTTT. Residues: CASRSIGTGRRLEEAFF. The chain recombines TRBV5-6 with TRBJ1-1; 9 positions agree with TRBD1. Germline CDR1 reads SGHDT; CDR2 reads YYEEEE. Trimming took 7 bases from V and 8 from J; bases not matched to a gene: 21. This CDR3 has 17 residues.

The chain combines TRBV3-1 with TRBJ1-3; perhaps TRBD1 as D (5 bases). V lost 5 bases and J lost 4, with 12 bases in between. CDR3 length: 14 residues. Germline V lookup: CDR1 LGHDT, CDR2 YNNKEL (reference sequence). The CDR3 loop is CASSDQGTGNTIYF. The CDR3 coding sequence is TGTGCCAGCAGCGACCAGGGTACCGGAAACACCATATATTTT.

The chain uses TRBV7-9 and TRBJ2-3; D not certain. There are 15 residues in the CDR3. Looked up from germline, CDR1 is SEHNR and CDR2 is FQNEAQ (reference sequence). Trimming shortened V by 0 bases and J by 2 bases, and 9 bases separated the two germline ends. CDR3 sequence reads: CASSLAQPLTDTQYF. DNA for the CDR3: TGTGCCAGCAGCTTAGCCCAGCCCCTCACAGATACGCAGTATTTT.

This chain links TRBV20-1 with TRBJ2-1, with 8 bases lining up with TRBD2. The CDR3 has 15 residues. Germline CDR1 reads DFQATT; CDR2 reads SNEGSKA (reference sequence). V lost 5 bases, J lost 9 bases, and 15 bases stayed unmatched. The CDR3 nucleotides read TGCAGTGCTGGCTGGGGTAGCGGGATGGTAGGTGAGCAGTTCTTC. Its translation is CSAGWGSGMVGEQFF.

This rearrangement joins TRBV9 to TRBJ2-1; TRBD2 aligns across 13 bases. The germline gives CDR1 SGDLS, CDR2 YYNGEE. The CDR3 is 16 amino acids. The trim removed 4 bases at V and 6 bases at J, leaving 7 bases unmatched. The CDR3 bases are TGTGCCAGCAGCCCCTCCGGGACTAGCGGGGCCAATGAGCAGTTCTTC. Amino acids: CASSPSGTSGANEQFF.

This rearrangement joins TRBV30 to TRBJ1-1; D not certain. Germline V lookup: CDR1 GTSNPN, CDR2 SVGIG (reference sequence). The length of the CDR3 is 14 residues. Trimming cost V 2 bases and J 1 base, with 11 bases left between them. The CDR3 spells CAWSPGIGNTEAFF. CDR3 sequence (DNA): TGTGCCTGGAGTCCAGGAATAGGGAACACTGAAGCTTTCTTT. Full variable domain (missing parts from reference TRBV30 and TRBJ1-1): SQTIHQWPATLVQPVGSPLSLECTVEGTSNPNLYWYRQAAGRGLQLLFYSVGIGQISSEVPQNLSASRPQDRQFILSSKKLLLSDSGFYLCAWSPGIGNTEAFFGQGTRLTVV.

The chain recombines TRBV15 with TRBJ1-6; D remains unclear. Germline CDR1 and CDR2: LNHNV and YYDKDF (reference sequence). Trimming shortened V by 1 base and J by 14 bases, and 12 bases separated the two germline ends. This CDR3 comprises 13 residues. The chain's CDR3 is CATSRADQEALHF. The CDR3 DNA reads TGTGCCACCAGCAGAGCCGACCAGGAGGCCCTCCACTTT.

The DNA of the CDR3 is TGTGCCAGCAGCCACAGGGACAGGGTGTTCTCCTACAATGAGCAGTTCTTC. It codes for CASSHRDRVFSYNEQFF. The genes are TRBV7-2 and TRBJ2-1, with 9 bases lining up with TRBD1. Germline CDR1 is SGHTA and CDR2 is FQGNSA. CDR3 length equals 17 residues. The ends lost 5 bases at V and 0 bases at J; junction bases unmatched: 8. Using reference TRBV7-2 and TRBJ2-1 for the parts outside the CDR3, the full variable domain is GAGVSQSPSNKVTEKGKDVELRCDPISGHTALYWYRQSLGQGLEFLIYFQGNSAPDKSGLPSDRFSAERTGGSVSTLTIQRTQQEDSAVYLCASSHRDRVFSYNEQFFGPGTRLTVL.

The table lists this clonotype with a count of one. The chain's CDR3 is CASSLGAGLKYNEQFF. DNA for the CDR3: TGTGCCAGCAGCTTGGGGGCAGGACTTAAATACAATGAGCAGTTCTTC. The chain combines TRBV5-6 with TRBJ2-1, with D perhaps matching TRBD2 (5 bases). The V gene lost 0 bases and the J gene lost 4 bases, with 14 bases spanning the gap. The CDR3 runs to 16 residues. Per the germline V gene, CDR1 is SGHDT and CDR2 is YYEEEE.